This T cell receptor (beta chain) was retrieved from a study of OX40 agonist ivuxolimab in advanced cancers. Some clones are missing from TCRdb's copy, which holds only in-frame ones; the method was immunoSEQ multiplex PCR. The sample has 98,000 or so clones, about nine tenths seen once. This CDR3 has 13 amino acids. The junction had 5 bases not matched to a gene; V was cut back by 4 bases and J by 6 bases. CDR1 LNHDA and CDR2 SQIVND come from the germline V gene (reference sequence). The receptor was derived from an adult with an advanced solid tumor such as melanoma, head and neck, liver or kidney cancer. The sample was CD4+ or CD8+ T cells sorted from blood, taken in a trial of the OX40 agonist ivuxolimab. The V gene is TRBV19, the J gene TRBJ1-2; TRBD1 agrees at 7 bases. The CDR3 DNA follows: TGTGCCAGTAGTAGACAGGGCATCAATGGCTACACCTTC. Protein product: CASSRQGINGYTF.